The 17 T cell receptor beta chains below all came from one sample that was sequenced in a study of blood T cells in healthy people across ages. For the second PCR, which ran for about 7 to 11 cycles, a sample-barcoded 5' primer and a J-beta primer mix were used. TCRdb processed the 5' RACE reads anew with MiXCR; each CDR3 protein has one entry. The sample has around 1.5 million distinct CDR3 sequences; roughly 64% are singletons. The sample consisted of blood. The receptors here all came from a man aged 18 to 30 in good health.

The J gene is TRBJ2-6, the V gene TRBV20-1; D gene uncertain. The CDR3 covers 15 residues. Germline assignment: CDR1 DFQATT and CDR2 SNEGSKA (reference sequence). The V gene lost 5 bases and the J gene lost 2 bases, with 13 bases spanning the gap. CDR3 loop: CSALTGDPGANVLTF. CDR3 sequence (DNA): TGCAGTGCTCTTACTGGGGATCCTGGGGCCAACGTCCTGACTTTC.

V and J are TRBV3-1 and TRBJ1-5; TRBD1 aligns across 9 bases. V was pared by 4 bases and J by 9 bases, with 4 bases of the junction left unmatched. This CDR3 is 13 amino acids long. Germline CDR1 LGHDT, CDR2 YNNKEL (reference sequence). CDR3 sequence (DNA): TGTGCCAGCAGCCCCCGACAGGGGGGGCCCCAGCATTTT. Its protein product is CASSPRQGGPQHF.

This clonotype was found a few times. This chain joins TRBV20-1 and TRBJ1-4, with TRBD1 identical over 9 bases. The CDR3 extends over 15 amino acids. V trimming: 2 bases; J trimming: 6 bases; junction bases outside the gene matches: 7. Germline lookup yields CDR1 DFQATT and CDR2 SNEGSKA (reference sequence). CDR3 amino acids: CSARSFRTGDEKLFF. CDR3 in DNA: TGCAGTGCTAGAAGTTTCCGGACAGGGGATGAAAAACTGTTTTTT.

V gene TRBV6-5 combines with J gene TRBJ2-2; 8 positions match TRBD1. Germline CDR1 MNHEY, CDR2 SVGAGI. Trimming took 6 bases from V and 3 from J; bases not matched to a gene: 9. The CDR3 runs to 16 residues. Here the CDR3 DNA reads TGTGCCAGCAGGACGCCGGGACAGGCCTACACCGGGGAGCTGTTTTTT. The encoded protein is CASRTPGQAYTGELFF.

This clonotype was found a few times. The chain carries TRBV14 and TRBJ2-7; D ambiguous. The V gene's germline CDR1 is SGHDN and CDR2 FVKESK. CDR3 size: 12 residues. With 0 bases removed from V and 2 bases from J, the gap between germline ends came to 2 bases. CDR3 in amino acids: CASSQEPYEQYF. The CDR3 DNA is TGTGCCAGCAGCCAAGAACCCTACGAGCAGTACTTC. Using reference TRBV14 and TRBJ2-7 for the parts outside the CDR3, the full variable domain is EAGVTQFPSHSVIEKGQTVTLRCDPISGHDNLYWYRRVMGKEIKFLLHFVKESKQDESGMPNNRFLAERTGGTYSTLKVQPAELEDSGVYFCASSQEPYEQYFGPGTRLTVT.

The V call is TRBV13, the J call TRBJ2-2; 8 bases fit TRBD1. With 2 bases clipped from V and 4 bases from J, the junction kept 9 bases outside the gene matches. Germline values: CDR1 PRHDT, CDR2 FYEKMQ (reference sequence). The CDR3 has 17 amino acids. CDR3 bases: TGTGCCAGCAGCTTAATTCCCGGACAGGGTGGCACCGGGGAGCTGTTTTTT. Its translation is CASSLIPGQGGTGELFF.

This clonotype appeared once. The chain links TRBV9 to TRBJ2-5, with D unresolved. The germline V gene encodes CDR1 SGDLS and CDR2 YYNGEE. The CDR3 is 14 residues long. Trimming removed 0 bases from V and 2 bases from J, with 8 bases in between. The CDR3 reads CASSVGRNQETQYF. For the CDR3, the DNA is TGTGCCAGCAGCGTAGGCAGGAATCAAGAGACCCAGTACTTC.

The chain combines TRBV6-5 with TRBJ2-1; 8 bases fit TRBD1. The CDR3 sequence is 15 residues long. Germline CDR1 reads MNHEY; CDR2 reads SVGAGI. V trimming: 8 bases; J trimming: 2 bases; junction bases outside the gene matches: 8. CDR3 nucleotides: TGTGCCAGCGGCCGACAGGGGAGAACCTACAATGAGCAGTTCTTC. It encodes CASGRQGRTYNEQFF.

This chain connects TRBV29-1 to TRBJ2-5; 7 bases align to TRBD2. CDR1 is SQVTM, CDR2 ANQGSEA, per germline. The trim removed 4 bases at V and 5 bases at J, leaving 4 bases unmatched. The CDR3 spans 12 residues. CDR3: CSVGTRLETQYF. The CDR3 nucleotides are TGCAGCGTTGGGACTAGATTGGAGACCCAGTACTTC.

The chain is built from TRBV29-1 and TRBJ2-4, with a weak D call TRBD2 (5 bases). Trimming took 4 bases from V and 0 from J, leaving 16 bases between them. Per the germline V gene, CDR1 is SQVTM and CDR2 is ANQGSEA. The length of the CDR3 is 16 residues. CDR3 sequence: CSVGVAEVGAKNIQYF. The CDR3 nucleotides are TGCAGCGTTGGAGTGGCGGAGGTGGGAGCCAAAAACATTCAGTACTTC.

The CDR3 region has the DNA TGTGCCAGCAGCCAAGGACTAGCGGGGGGGCCTAGGCAAGAGACCCAGTACTTC. This gives the protein CASSQGLAGGPRQETQYF. The V gene is TRBV3-1, the J gene TRBJ2-5; 14 nucleotides line up with TRBD2. V was pared by 1 base and J by 2 bases, with 6 bases of the junction left unmatched. From germline, CDR1 is LGHDT and CDR2 YNNKEL (reference sequence). The CDR3 extends over 18 amino acids.

The chain joins TRBV7-8 to TRBJ2-5; D is undetermined. Per the germline V gene, CDR1 is SGHVS and CDR2 is FQNEAQ. This CDR3 is 16 amino acids long. The V and J ends lost 0 bases and 5 bases respectively, with 16 bases between them. The CDR3 nucleotides are TGTGCCAGCAGCTTAGCGCCTAAAGGGCCGCGCGAGACCCAGTACTTC. Translating it yields CASSLAPKGPRETQYF.

This chain uses TRBV15 with TRBJ2-1; D possibly uses TRBD1 or TRBD2 (5 bases each). The germline gives CDR1 LNHNV, CDR2 YYDKDF (reference sequence). V was cut by 4 bases and J by 6 bases, with 10 bases left in between. There are 13 residues in the CDR3. The CDR3, as DNA: TGTGCCACCAGCATGGGGACCGCCAATGAGCAGTTCTTC. Encoded protein: CATSMGTANEQFF.

The chain uses TRBV7-2 and TRBJ2-7; D call uncertain. The germline V and J ends were trimmed by 5 bases and 9 bases, with 14 bases remaining between them. Germline CDR1 reads SGHTA; CDR2 reads FQGNSA. The CDR3 runs to 12 residues. CDR3 amino acids: CASSPQLTVQYF. Written as DNA, the CDR3 is TGTGCCAGCAGCCCCCAACTTACGGTGCAGTACTTC.

There are a few counts of this clonotype. This chain links TRBV2 with TRBJ2-6; tentative D call: TRBD2 (5 bases). CDR3 length equals 15 residues. V lost 4 bases, J lost 0 bases, and 7 bases lay in between. Per the germline V gene, CDR1 is SNHLY and CDR2 is FYNNEI. This chain's CDR3 is CASSGLNSGANVLTF. Here the CDR3 DNA reads TGTGCCAGCAGTGGACTAAACTCTGGGGCCAACGTCCTGACTTTC.

J is TRBJ2-7 and V is TRBV7-9, with 7 bases identical to TRBD2. This CDR3 region has 16 residues. With V trimmed by 5 bases and J by 4 bases, 14 bases remained unmatched. In germline, CDR1 is SEHNR, CDR2 FQNEAQ (reference sequence). CDR3 nucleotides: TGTGCCAGCAGCCCTCCCCACGCGGGAGTGACTTACGAGCAGTACTTC. It specifies CASSPPHAGVTYEQYF.

The chain employs TRBV10-3 and TRBJ2-3; D ambiguous. The germline CDR1 and CDR2 sequences are ENHRY and SYGVKD. V was cut by 4 bases and J by 1 base, with 12 bases left in between. This CDR3 contains 15 residues. The CDR3 DNA sequence: TGTGCCATCAGTGGTAGGGAAGGTGGCACAGATACGCAGTATTTT. This codes for CAISGREGGTDTQYF.